This is a list of T cell receptor beta chains from one sample in a study of OX40 agonist ivuxolimab in advanced cancers. TCRdb's table, derived via immunoSEQ multiplex PCR, lists solely in-frame clones and lacks some. The table has around 76,000 clones, 85% to 90% seen once. This specimen consisted of CD4+ or CD8+ T cells sorted from blood, obtained in a trial of the OX40 agonist ivuxolimab. The receptors stem from an adult with an advanced solid tumor such as melanoma, head and neck, liver or kidney cancer. The CDR3 runs from the conserved cysteine through the conserved F or W. D genes are given only for firm matches. Clone size is stated in some rows and not others, as once, few, many or a class when expanded.

TRBV6-1	TRBJ2-1	-	TRBD2	TGTGCCAGCAGTGTACCGGTACTAGCGGGATATGAGCAGTTCTTC	CASSVPVLAGYEQFF
TRBV5-1	TRBJ1-2	-	-	TGCGCCAGCAGCTTGGCCATCGAAGGTGGGGGCTACACCTTC	CASSLAIEGGGYTF
TRBV18	TRBJ2-7	-	-	TGTGCCAGCTCACCACCGTCGAATATCTACGAGCAGTACTTC	CASSPPSNIYEQYF
TRBV6-6	TRBJ1-5	-	-	TGTGCCAGCAGTTACTTGAGCAGGTCCAATCAGCCCCAGCATTTT	CASSYLSRSNQPQHF
TRBV30	TRBJ2-7	few	TRBD1	TGTGCCTGGAGCCAGGGGACAGGGAACGAGCAGTACTTC	CAWSQGTGNEQYF
TRBV10-3	TRBJ1-5	-	-	TGTGCCATCAGTGAGTCTGAGAATCAGCCCCAGCATTTT	CAISESENQPQHF
TRBV28	TRBJ2-1	-	TRBD2	TGTGCCAGCAAATCGGAGTTGCGGGAGTCCGGTGAGCAGTTCTTC	CASKSELRESGEQFF
TRBV6-5	TRBJ2-7	-	TRBD2	TGTGCCAGCAGTTACTCGGCTAGCGGATTCTACGAGCAGTACTTC	CASSYSASGFYEQYF
TRBV4-1	TRBJ1-3	-	-	TGCGCCAGCAGCCAAGAAAGCGGGCCTGGAAACACCATATATTTT	CASSQESGPGNTIYF
TRBV9	TRBJ2-2	-	TRBD2	TGTGCCAGCAGCGTTGGGACTAGCGGGAGTCGCGGCGGGGAGCTGTTTTTT	CASSVGTSGSRGGELFF
TRBV11-2	TRBJ1-2	-	TRBD1	TGTGCCAGCAGCCCCTTTGGGGCAGGGGGCGCCCAAATTCACGGCTACACCTTC	CASSPFGAGGAQIHGYTF
TRBV11-3	TRBJ2-1	once	-	TGTGCCAGCAGCTTAGTTAGAGCGGCAGGCCCGCAGTTCTTC	CASSLVRAAGPQFF
TRBV5-6	TRBJ1-5	-	-	TGTGCCAGCAGCCCGGGGGGCGGCCCCCAGCATTTT	CASSPGGGPQHF
TRBV6-5	TRBJ1-1	-	-	TGTGCCAGCAGTTACGCGATTAGAGTGGACACTGAAGCTTTCTTT	CASSYAIRVDTEAFF
TRBV6-1	TRBJ1-4	-	TRBD1	TGTGCCAGCAGGCGACAGGGAGCGGCTAATGAAAAACTGTTTTTT	CASRRQGAANEKLFF
TRBV25-1	TRBJ1-2	once	TRBD1	TGTGCCAGCCGGGACAGGAACTATGGCTACACCTTC	CASRDRNYGYTF
TRBV28	TRBJ1-1	-	TRBD1	TGTGCCAGCAGCTTCCGACAGGGTGTCACTGAAGCTTTCTTT	CASSFRQGVTEAFF
TRBV19	TRBJ1-5	few	TRBD1	TGTGCCAGTTCAACAGGGGACAATCAGCCCCAGCATTTT	CASSTGDNQPQHF
TRBV19	TRBJ2-1	-	-	TGTGCCAGTAGTATAGGACTAGAGGCCTACAATGAGCAGTTCTTC	CASSIGLEAYNEQFF
TRBV18	TRBJ2-5	-	-	TGTGCCAGCTCACGGGCATACGGACGAGTACAAGAGACCCAGTACTTC	CASSRAYGRVQETQYF
TRBV5-1	TRBJ1-1	-	-	TGCGCCAGCAGCTCCCGTAACACTGAAGCTTTCTTT	CASSSRNTEAFF
TRBV2	TRBJ1-2	-	-	TGTGCCAGTCCCGGGGGTGATGGCTACACCTTC	CASPGGDGYTF
TRBV27	TRBJ1-5	-	-	TGTGCCAGCAGTTTGAGTGGTACAGTCAATCAGCCCCAGCATTTT	CASSLSGTVNQPQHF
TRBV5-1	TRBJ2-2	-	-	TGCGCCAGCAGCTTGAAATCCGGGGAGCTGTTTTTT	CASSLKSGELFF
TRBV2	TRBJ1-1	few	-	TGTGCCAGTGGTGGACAGTGGAACACTGAAGCTTTCTTT	CASGGQWNTEAFF
TRBV27	TRBJ2-7	once	TRBD2	TGTGCCAGCAGTTCTAGCGGGAGGATGTTAACCTACGAGCAGTACTTC	CASSSSGRMLTYEQYF
TRBV30	TRBJ1-2	few	-	TGTGCCTGGGCCCCAGGGGAGGGTGACGGCTACACCTTC	CAWAPGEGDGYTF
TRBV6-6	TRBJ1-1	-	-	TGTGCCAGCAGTTACAAGGGTTTAAACACTGAAGCTTTCTTT	CASSYKGLNTEAFF
TRBV5-1	TRBJ2-7	-	-	TGCGCCAGCAGCTTGAGGCAAGGTCCCTACGAGCAGTACTTC	CASSLRQGPYEQYF
TRBV7-9	TRBJ2-3	few	-	TGTGCCAGCAGCTCTCAACATTACACAGATACGCAGTATTTT	CASSSQHYTDTQYF
TRBV6-6	TRBJ1-2	-	TRBD1	TGTGCCAGCAGTAAGACAGGGCGCGGCTACACCTTC	CASSKTGRGYTF
TRBV7-9	TRBJ1-3	-	-	TGTGCCAGCAGCCCGCGGGACCCCTTCCTCTCTGGAAACACCATATATTTT	CASSPRDPFLSGNTIYF
TRBV5-1	TRBJ1-5	-	-	TGCGCCAGCAGCTTGTGGGCAGCCGATAGCAATCAGCCCCAGCATTTT	CASSLWAADSNQPQHF
TRBV23-1	TRBJ2-7	once	TRBD2	TGCGCCAGCAGTCAATCGTGGGGGGGGGCCTACGAGCAGTACTTC	CASSQSWGGAYEQYF
TRBV9	TRBJ1-1	-	-	TGTGCCAGCAGCGTAGGGACAGCGGCGTACACTGAAGCTTTCTTT	CASSVGTAAYTEAFF
TRBV5-1	TRBJ2-7	-	-	TGCGCCAGCAGCCCCGAAGGGGACGGTGGCTACGAGCAGTACTTC	CASSPEGDGGYEQYF
TRBV4-1	TRBJ2-6	-	TRBD1	TGCGCCAGCAGCCAAGACCCCGGACAGGGTGTTCCTGGGGCCAACGTCCTGACTTTC	CASSQDPGQGVPGANVLTF